Listed below are T cell receptor beta chains from one sample, sequenced in a study of monozygotic twins with inflammatory bowel disease. TCRdb derives one entry per CDR3 protein from the 5' RACE reads, leaving out DNA. The sample table sets out about 130,000 distinct CDR3 sequences. Sample: blood. The source is a human donor with ulcerative colitis or Crohn's disease, or a healthy co-twin of an affected twin (not recorded which). Both conserved end residues are part of each CDR3. Expanded clones get a size class; other rows say once, few or many, or leave the size out.

>TRBJ2-1|TRBV5-1|-
CASSLGEGWMNEQFF
>TRBJ1-1|TRBV10-3|-
CAITRTANTEAFF
>TRBJ2-3|TRBV12-3/TRBV12-4|-
CASSLGTGYTDTQYF
>TRBJ2-1|TRBV25-1|-
CASSEYFGQGGYNEQFF
>TRBJ1-4|TRBV6-1|-
CASSETTGHEKLFF
>TRBJ2-3|TRBV5-1|medium-sized
CASSLSTDTQYF
>TRBJ2-1|TRBV20-1|-
CSASFSRRVYNGQSF
>TRBJ2-5|TRBV5-1|-
CASSLESAGAETQYF
>TRBJ2-7|TRBV4-3|-
CASSQAGLSSYEQYF
>TRBJ2-5|TRBV7-2|-
CASSFSMETQYF
>TRBJ2-7|TRBV6-5|-
CASSYSSTGRMGEQYF
>TRBJ2-7|TRBV5-6|-
CASSFPGVYEQYF
>TRBJ1-5|TRBV29-1|-
CSAGLSNQPQHF
>TRBJ2-2|TRBV7-3|-
CASSSRQGATGELFF
>TRBJ2-1|TRBV7-3|-
CASSLSGRTYNEQFF